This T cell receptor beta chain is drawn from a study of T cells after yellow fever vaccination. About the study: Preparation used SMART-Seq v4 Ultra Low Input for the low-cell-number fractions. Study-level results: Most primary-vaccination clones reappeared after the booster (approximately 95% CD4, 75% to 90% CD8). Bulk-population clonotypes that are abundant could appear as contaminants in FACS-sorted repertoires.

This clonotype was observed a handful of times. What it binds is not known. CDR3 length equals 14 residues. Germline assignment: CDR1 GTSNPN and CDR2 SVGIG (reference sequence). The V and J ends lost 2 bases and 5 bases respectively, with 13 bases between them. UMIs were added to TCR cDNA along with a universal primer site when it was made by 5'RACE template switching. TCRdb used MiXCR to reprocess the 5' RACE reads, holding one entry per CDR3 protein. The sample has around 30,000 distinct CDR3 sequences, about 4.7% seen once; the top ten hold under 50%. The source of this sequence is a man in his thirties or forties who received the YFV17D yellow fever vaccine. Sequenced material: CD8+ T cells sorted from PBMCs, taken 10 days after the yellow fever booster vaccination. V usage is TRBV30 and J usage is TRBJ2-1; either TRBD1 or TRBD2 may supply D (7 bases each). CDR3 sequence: CAWSYRGLNNEQFF. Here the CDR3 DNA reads TGTGCCTGGAGTTACAGGGGACTAAACAATGAGCAGTTCTTC.